A selection of T cell receptor beta chains follows, all from one sample in a study of blood T cell repertoires in COVID-19. Clones were read by immunoSEQ multiplex PCR, and TCRdb kept only the in-frame ones, dropping some. In the table there are about 210,000 clones, about 85% of which are singletons. Sequenced material: peripheral blood. Receptor source: a middle-aged man with acute or convalescent COVID-19. The CDR3 runs from the conserved cysteine through the conserved F or W. The order of the fields is clone size, J gene, V gene, D gene, CDR3 DNA, CDR3 protein. D genes are given only for firm matches. Size tells how often a clone was seen (once, few, many) or the class of an expanded clone, and some rows leave it out.

clone size: .; J gene: TRBJ2-3; V gene: TRBV11-3; D gene: .; CDR3 DNA: TGTGCCAGCAGCCGCGTGGGAGGAGGGACAGATACGCAGTATTTT; CDR3 protein: CASSRVGGGTDTQYF
clone size: once; J gene: TRBJ2-3; V gene: TRBV11-2; D gene: .; CDR3 DNA: TGTGCCAGCAGCCTTTCGGGGGGCCCAAATACGCAGTATTTT; CDR3 protein: CASSLSGGPNTQYF
clone size: .; J gene: TRBJ2-1; V gene: TRBV5-1; D gene: TRBD2; CDR3 DNA: TGCGCCAGCAGCTTGGGTGGGCGGGAGACCTCTGATGAGCAGTTCTTC; CDR3 protein: CASSLGGRETSDEQFF
clone size: .; J gene: TRBJ2-5; V gene: TRBV10-3; D gene: .; CDR3 DNA: TGTGCCATCAGTGAGTCGAAGGCAGGGTCGCGAGAGACCCAGTACTTC; CDR3 protein: CAISESKAGSRETQYF
clone size: .; J gene: TRBJ2-7; V gene: TRBV11-2; D gene: .; CDR3 DNA: TGTGCCAGCAGAAACCTAGGGGTCTACGAGCAGTACTTC; CDR3 protein: CASRNLGVYEQYF
clone size: .; J gene: TRBJ2-7; V gene: TRBV6-6; D gene: TRBD1; CDR3 DNA: TGTGCCAGCAGTTACTCGGGACAGGGTCGGGAGCAGTACTTC; CDR3 protein: CASSYSGQGREQYF
clone size: many; J gene: TRBJ2-7; V gene: TRBV4-3; D gene: .; CDR3 DNA: TGCGCCAGCAGCCCAAACCCCTCGAGTACGCCAAACTTC; CDR3 protein: CASSPNPSSTPNF
clone size: .; J gene: TRBJ1-1; V gene: TRBV6-2/TRBV6-3; D gene: .; CDR3 DNA: TGTGCCAGCAGTTTCGGGGGGGCCATGAACACTGAAGCTTTCTTT; CDR3 protein: CASSFGGAMNTEAFF
clone size: .; J gene: TRBJ2-7; V gene: TRBV5-1; D gene: .; CDR3 DNA: TGCGCCAGCAGCTTGTACCTTAGGGGTTACGAGCAGTACTTC; CDR3 protein: CASSLYLRGYEQYF
clone size: .; J gene: TRBJ2-3; V gene: TRBV7-9; D gene: .; CDR3 DNA: TGTGCCAGCATCGAAGGAGTTTATACGCAGTATTTT; CDR3 protein: CASIEGVYTQYF
clone size: .; J gene: TRBJ1-5; V gene: TRBV10-3; D gene: .; CDR3 DNA: TGTGCCATCAGTGAGGTGGGGCTGGGCAATCAGCCCCAGCATTTT; CDR3 protein: CAISEVGLGNQPQHF
clone size: .; J gene: TRBJ2-1; V gene: TRBV14; D gene: TRBD2; CDR3 DNA: TGTGCCAGCAGCCAATCCGGGACTAGCGGGGGGTTCTCCTACAATGAGCAGTTCTTC; CDR3 protein: CASSQSGTSGGFSYNEQFF
clone size: .; J gene: TRBJ2-3; V gene: TRBV25-1; D gene: .; CDR3 DNA: TGTGCCAGCAGTGTGCGGGGGCTTGGAGATACGCAGTATTTT; CDR3 protein: CASSVRGLGDTQYF
clone size: .; J gene: TRBJ1-4; V gene: TRBV4-2; D gene: .; CDR3 DNA: TGTGCCAGCAGCCAAGTAGACAGGATCCCAACTAATGAAAAACTGTTTTTT; CDR3 protein: CASSQVDRIPTNEKLFF
clone size: .; J gene: TRBJ1-5; V gene: TRBV9; D gene: .; CDR3 DNA: TGTGCCAGCAGCCAGTCAACGGGGGGCAATCAGCCCCAGCATTTT; CDR3 protein: CASSQSTGGNQPQHF
clone size: .; J gene: TRBJ2-7; V gene: TRBV28; D gene: TRBD2; CDR3 DNA: TGTGCCAGCATTCTTAGCGGGAGGAGCGAGCAGTACTTC; CDR3 protein: CASILSGRSEQYF
clone size: .; J gene: TRBJ1-5; V gene: TRBV27; D gene: TRBD1; CDR3 DNA: TGTGCCAGCAGGCCCGGGACAGGGGGGGATCGGGGCAATCAGCCCCAGCATTTT; CDR3 protein: CASRPGTGGDRGNQPQHF
clone size: .; J gene: TRBJ2-3; V gene: TRBV11-3; D gene: TRBD2; CDR3 DNA: TGTGCCAGCAGCTCCCGGGAGGGCCTCGGAACAGATACGCAGTATTTT; CDR3 protein: CASSSREGLGTDTQYF
clone size: .; J gene: TRBJ2-1; V gene: TRBV19; D gene: .; CDR3 DNA: TGTGCCAGTACCCCCCGGAGGAGTTCGGATGAGCAGTTCTTC; CDR3 protein: CASTPRRSSDEQFF
clone size: .; J gene: TRBJ2-3; V gene: TRBV10-2; D gene: .; CDR3 DNA: TGCGCCAGCAAGGGCAGCGGTAGCACAGATACGCAGTATTTT; CDR3 protein: CASKGSGSTDTQYF
clone size: .; J gene: TRBJ2-1; V gene: TRBV25-1; D gene: .; CDR3 DNA: TGTGCCAGCAGTGCTAGAGGTCCCTCCTACAATGAGCAGTTCTTC; CDR3 protein: CASSARGPSYNEQFF
clone size: .; J gene: TRBJ2-7; V gene: TRBV5-1; D gene: TRBD2; CDR3 DNA: TGCGCCAGCAGCATGGGCGGGGTAGCGGGGTGGAGAGGTGAGCAGTACTTC; CDR3 protein: CASSMGGVAGWRGEQYF
clone size: .; J gene: TRBJ2-1; V gene: TRBV3-1/TRBV3-2; D gene: TRBD2; CDR3 DNA: TGTGCCAGCAGCCAAGATATTACAGCGGGGGGGCTGGGTGAGCAGTTCTTC; CDR3 protein: CASSQDITAGGLGEQFF
clone size: .; J gene: TRBJ2-1; V gene: TRBV11-3; D gene: TRBD2; CDR3 DNA: TGTGCCAGCAGCCCGCGGGGGGTATCTCCTTACGATGAGCAGTTCTTC; CDR3 protein: CASSPRGVSPYDEQFF
clone size: .; J gene: TRBJ1-1; V gene: TRBV28; D gene: TRBD1; CDR3 DNA: TGTGCCAGCAGTTTGGCCGGGACAGGGGGCGGTTCCGATTCAGCTTTCTTT; CDR3 protein: CASSLAGTGGGSDSAFF
clone size: .; J gene: TRBJ2-7; V gene: TRBV7-3; D gene: .; CDR3 DNA: TGTGCCAGCAGCTTAAGGCAGGGGAATGCATACGAGCAGTACTTC; CDR3 protein: CASSLRQGNAYEQYF
clone size: .; J gene: TRBJ1-5; V gene: TRBV6-6; D gene: .; CDR3 DNA: TGTGCCAGCAGTTTGGCGGTAAATCAGCCCCAGCATTTT; CDR3 protein: CASSLAVNQPQHF
clone size: .; J gene: TRBJ1-2; V gene: TRBV6-5; D gene: TRBD1; CDR3 DNA: TGTGCCAGCAGTCGACCAGGGGGCGGCTATGGCTACACCTTC; CDR3 protein: CASSRPGGGYGYTF
clone size: .; J gene: TRBJ2-1; V gene: TRBV28; D gene: TRBD2; CDR3 DNA: TGTGCCAGCGGGACTAGCCGGCACGATGAGCAGTTCTTC; CDR3 protein: CASGTSRHDEQFF
clone size: .; J gene: TRBJ2-2; V gene: TRBV5-1; D gene: TRBD1; CDR3 DNA: TGCGCCAGCAGCTCCACGACAGGGGGCCCCGGGGAGCTGTTTTTT; CDR3 protein: CASSSTTGGPGELFF
clone size: .; J gene: TRBJ2-7; V gene: TRBV12-3/TRBV12-4; D gene: .; CDR3 DNA: TGTGCCAGCCATGGACAGACCTACGAGCAGTACTTC; CDR3 protein: CASHGQTYEQYF
clone size: .; J gene: TRBJ2-7; V gene: TRBV25-1; D gene: .; CDR3 DNA: TGTGCCAGCAGTGATGTCAACAGGGATCGTTACGAGCAGTACTTC; CDR3 protein: CASSDVNRDRYEQYF
clone size: .; J gene: TRBJ1-6; V gene: TRBV30; D gene: .; CDR3 DNA: TGTGCCTGGAGTGGGGCAGGGGCTAATTCACCCCTCCACTTT; CDR3 protein: CAWSGAGANSPLHF
clone size: .; J gene: TRBJ2-1; V gene: TRBV19; D gene: .; CDR3 DNA: TGTGCCAGTAGCCTAGGAGTTGGAGGCTACAATGAGCAGTTCTTC; CDR3 protein: CASSLGVGGYNEQFF
clone size: .; J gene: TRBJ2-1; V gene: TRBV10-1; D gene: TRBD2; CDR3 DNA: TGCGCCAGCAGTCGGACTAGCGGGGGGAATGAGCAGTTCTTC; CDR3 protein: CASSRTSGGNEQFF
clone size: .; J gene: TRBJ2-5; V gene: TRBV7-9; D gene: TRBD1; CDR3 DNA: TGTGCCAGCAGCTTAGGGACAGGGGGCTGGGAGACCCAGTACTTC; CDR3 protein: CASSLGTGGWETQYF
clone size: .; J gene: TRBJ2-7; V gene: TRBV27; D gene: TRBD1; CDR3 DNA: TGTGCCAGCATTCAACAGGGGGCTCTTTTGTGCTACGAGCAGTACTTC; CDR3 protein: CASIQQGALLCYEQYF
clone size: .; J gene: TRBJ1-2; V gene: TRBV28; D gene: TRBD1; CDR3 DNA: TGTGCCAGCAGTTCACAGGGGTTGAGGGCCTATGGCTACACCTTC; CDR3 protein: CASSSQGLRAYGYTF
clone size: .; J gene: TRBJ2-7; V gene: TRBV3-1/TRBV3-2; D gene: TRBD1; CDR3 DNA: TGTGCCAGCAGCCATGATCCGGGACAGGGAGTCAGCCACGAGCAGTACTTC; CDR3 protein: CASSHDPGQGVSHEQYF
clone size: .; J gene: TRBJ1-2; V gene: TRBV18; D gene: TRBD1; CDR3 DNA: TGTGCCAGCTCTCAGGACAGGGGGCAAGGCTACACCTTC; CDR3 protein: CASSQDRGQGYTF
clone size: .; J gene: TRBJ1-2; V gene: TRBV3-1/TRBV3-2; D gene: .; CDR3 DNA: TGTGCCAGCAGCCTCCTAAAAGAGGGCGGCTACACCTTC; CDR3 protein: CASSLLKEGGYTF